Detailed here is one TCR beta chain. Its recognized antigen is unknown. It has no much larger one-base neighbor in the sample; base qualities were not kept. Trimming costs V 3 bases and J 5 bases, and their ends lie 16 bases apart. The CDR3 runs 15 amino acids, cysteine and phenylalanine included. Left in the record is the CDR3 DNA by itself, 45 bases read in frame from the first base. CDR1 MDHEN and CDR2 SYDVKM are derived from the germline V gene. The data stem from a study of T cell changes during pregnancy in multiple sclerosis (dated by TCRdb to about 2019). Looking at the study overall: In women with multiple sclerosis, the researchers looked at how the T cell repertoire shifted as pregnancy progressed.

Library preparation used the immunoSEQ multiplex PCR assay. The table was pulled from immuneACCESS by TCRdb, which kept in-frame rearrangements only. Such tables lose some clones; where checked, under half of the loss comes from unresolved V genes, and the rest has no known cause. This sample is represented by about 54,000 clones; about 91% of them were singletons. Roughly 1.2% of the sample lies in the top ten. This receptor was obtained from a female donor in good health, enrolled as a control in a pregnancy study. Here the sequenced sample was peripheral blood, taken after pregnancy. The chain joins TRBV28 to TRBJ2-5; perhaps TRBD2 is the D gene, with 6 bases matching. CDR3 loop: CASSFNTGVGETQYF. The sequenced DNA is TGTGCCAGCAGTTTTAATACGGGAGTGGGTGAGACCCAGTACTTC.